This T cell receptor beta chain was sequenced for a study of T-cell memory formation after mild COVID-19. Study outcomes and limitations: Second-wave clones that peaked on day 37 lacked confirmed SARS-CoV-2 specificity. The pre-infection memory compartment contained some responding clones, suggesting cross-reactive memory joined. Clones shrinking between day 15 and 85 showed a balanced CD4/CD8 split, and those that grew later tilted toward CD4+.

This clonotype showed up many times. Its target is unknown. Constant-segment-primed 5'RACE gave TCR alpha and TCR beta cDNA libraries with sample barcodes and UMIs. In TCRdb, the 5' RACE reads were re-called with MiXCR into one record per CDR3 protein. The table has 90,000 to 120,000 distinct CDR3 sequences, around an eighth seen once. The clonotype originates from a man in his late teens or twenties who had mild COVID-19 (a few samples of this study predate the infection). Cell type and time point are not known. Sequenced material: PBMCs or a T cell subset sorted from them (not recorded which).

DNA of the CDR3: TGTGCCATCGGACTTACCTCGCGGAGGAGTTTCACAGATACGCAGTATTTT. This encodes CAIGLTSRRSFTDTQYF. The genes are TRBV10-3 and TRBJ2-3, with D maybe TRBD2 (5 bases). Per the germline V gene, CDR1 is ENHRY and CDR2 is SYGVKD. This CDR3 is built from 17 residues. V was clipped by 8 bases and J by 2 bases, with 23 bases between them.